This TCR beta chain was identified during a study of memory CD4+ T cells and cytomegalovirus serostatus. Study context: Donors were healthy Belgian adults, fewer than ten CMV seropositive and fewer than 30 seronegative. Findings and limits, study-wide: Median bootstrapped AUC for CMV status was about 0.95 originally, approximately 0.9 US-trained.

Using immunoSEQ multiplex PCR, the repertoire was profiled, and TCRdb retains in-frame clones only, with some absent. This sample has around 53,000 clones, with about four fifths found just once. The sort gate was single viable CD3+CD4+CD8-CD45RO+ cells for memory CD4+ T cells. Trimming stripped 4 bases from V and 0 bases from J, with 10 bases between. CDR1 is MGHDK, CDR2 SYGVNS, per germline. The CDR3 contains 16 residues. Points on this clone: Its antigen is currently unknown.

The sample comprised memory CD4+ T cells from blood. The clonotype was recovered from an adult in good health and CMV-seropositive. The V gene is TRBV25-1, the J gene TRBJ1-6; D is possibly TRBD1 (5 bases). Written as DNA, the CDR3 is TGTGCCAGCAGTGGGTCGGGGGGCTCCTATAATTCACCCCTCCACTTT. Its protein product is CASSGSGGSYNSPLHF. The full variable domain, its missing parts supplied by reference TRBV25-1 and TRBJ1-6, is EADIYQTPRYLVIGTGKKITLECSQTMGHDKMYWYQQDPGMELHLIHYSYGVNSTEKGDLSSESTVSRIRTEHFPLTLESARPSHTSQYLCASSGSGGSYNSPLHFGNGTRLTVT.